The 16 T cell receptor beta chains presented below share a single source sample, sequenced in a study of high-grade serous ovarian cancer treatment subgroups. Tumor samples were obtained before definitive surgery or chemotherapy. Libraries were prepared by immunoSEQ multiplex PCR; TCRdb keeps only in-frame clonotypes and omits some of them. The repertoire holds a few thousand clones, around 79% seen once, with around 20% in the top ten. Source material: tumor tissue. These receptors originate from a human donor with high-grade serous ovarian cancer.

The V call is TRBV11-2, the J call TRBJ1-1; D is unclear. Germline assignment: CDR1 SGHAT and CDR2 FQNNGV. The V end was cut by 8 bases, the J end by 2 bases, with 6 bases between. There are 11 residues in the CDR3. This CDR3 reads CASQTNTEAFF. The CDR3 nucleotides are TGTGCCAGCCAAACTAACACTGAAGCTTTCTTT.

This chain connects TRBV7-9 to TRBJ2-3; maybe TRBD1 (7 bases). V shed 5 bases and J shed 5 bases, with 17 bases lying between them. The CDR3 loop spans 15 amino acids. Germline CDR1 SEHNR, CDR2 FQNEAQ (reference sequence). The CDR3 sequence: CASSVVRGRGDTQYF. The CDR3 bases are TGTGCCAGCAGCGTCGTGAGGGGGCGGGGAGATACGCAGTATTTT.

J is TRBJ1-4 and V is TRBV2, with D perhaps matching TRBD1 (5 bases). The CDR3 is 16 amino acids. V shed 9 bases and J shed 4 bases, with 21 bases lying between them. CDR1 SNHLY and CDR2 FYNNEI come from the germline V gene. CDR3 sequence: CASREGRRHGNEKLFF. The DNA for the CDR3 is TGTGCCAGTCGAGAGGGGAGGCGGCATGGTAATGAAAAACTGTTTTTT.

This chain links TRBV7-2 with TRBJ2-5; 7 positions match TRBD1. The CDR3 runs 15 residues. Germline V gives CDR1 SGHTA, CDR2 FQGNSA. J lost 1 base, V lost 5 bases, and 7 bases had no gene match. The CDR3 DNA sequence: TGTGCCAGCAGCAAGCGACAGGGATTCCAAGAGACCCAGTACTTC. The encoded protein is CASSKRQGFQETQYF.

The chain employs TRBV30 and TRBJ1-3; D remains unclear. The CDR3 spans 15 residues. Germline loops: CDR1 GTSNPN, CDR2 SVGIG (reference sequence). V was trimmed by 2 bases and J by 0 bases, leaving 11 bases between them. CDR3 nucleotides: TGTGCCTGGAGTATTTTACCGGTCTCTGGAAACACCATATATTTT. This sequence encodes CAWSILPVSGNTIYF.

CDR3 DNA: TGTGCCAGCAGCTTATTTCTAGCACACGATCCTGATTACAATGAGCAGTTCTTC. This encodes CASSLFLAHDPDYNEQFF. The genes are TRBV13 and TRBJ2-1, with D perhaps TRBD2 (5 bases). The CDR3 covers 18 residues. V gave up 2 bases and J gave up 4 bases, with 21 bases separating them. The germline V gene has CDR1 PRHDT and CDR2 FYEKMQ (reference sequence).

This clone is a singleton in its sample. The chain has TRBV5-4 and TRBJ2-1; 7 bases align to TRBD2. The V segment lost 4 bases and the J segment 8 bases; nucleotides outside the gene matches: 9. Germline V CDR1 and CDR2: SGHNT, YYREEE (reference sequence). The CDR3 runs 14 residues. Here the CDR3 reads CASSRSGAGDEQFF. DNA of the CDR3: TGTGCCAGCAGCCGGTCCGGGGCGGGGGATGAGCAGTTCTTC.

The V and J genes are TRBV7-6 and TRBJ2-5, with D perhaps matching TRBD1 (6 bases). The CDR3 sequence is 15 residues long. Germline CDR1 SGHVS, CDR2 FNYEAQ. V was clipped by 5 bases and J by 0 bases, with 13 bases between them. As DNA, the CDR3 is TGTGCCAGCAGCCTCTTGGGGGCCGACCAAGAGACCCAGTACTTC. Translated, it gives CASSLLGADQETQYF. The complete variable domain, with remaining parts taken from reference TRBV7-6 and TRBJ2-5, reads GAGVSQSPRYKVTKRGQDVALRCDPISGHVSLYWYRQALGQGPEFLTYFNYEAQQDKSGLPNDRFSAERPEGSISTLTIQRTEQRDSAMYRCASSLLGADQETQYFGPGTRLLVL.

This sequence joins TRBV4-2 and TRBJ1-3, with D possibly being TRBD1 (5 bases). V lost 5 bases and J lost 3, with 11 bases in between. The CDR3 runs 14 residues. Per germline, CDR1 LGHNA and CDR2 YNFKEQ. The CDR3, as DNA: TGTGCCAGCAGCTGGGGTGACAGTGGAAACACCATATATTTT. Residues: CASSWGDSGNTIYF.

The chain employs TRBV28 and TRBJ2-5; a possible D gene is TRBD2 (7 bases). V was pared by 8 bases and J by 4 bases, with 20 bases between. Germline CDR1 MDHEN, CDR2 SYDVKM. This CDR3 region has 15 residues. The CDR3: CASEGGPMFRETQYF. In nucleotides, the CDR3 is TGTGCCAGCGAGGGGGGGCCCATGTTTCGAGAGACCCAGTACTTC.

The J gene is TRBJ1-3, the V gene TRBV28, with 8 bases aligning to TRBD1. The germline V gene has CDR1 MDHEN and CDR2 SYDVKM. The CDR3 runs 15 residues. With 4 bases clipped from V and 16 bases from J, the junction kept 18 bases outside the gene matches. In nucleotides, the CDR3 is TGTGCCAGCAGTTCACCCGTCGGGACAGGAAGGTCCGTCTATTTT. It translates to CASSSPVGTGRSVYF.

The CDR3 nucleotides read TGTGCCAGCAGCTTAACCGGACAGGGGCGCAATGAGCAGTTCTTC. This gives the protein CASSLTGQGRNEQFF. The chain joins TRBV7-3 to TRBJ2-1, with 9 bases matching TRBD1. Germline lookup yields CDR1 SGHTA and CDR2 FQGTGA. This CDR3 is 15 amino acids long. V trimming: 0 bases; J trimming: 6 bases; junction bases outside the gene matches: 3.

This clone was seen more than once but under ten times. The chain employs TRBV10-3 and TRBJ2-5; D perhaps matches TRBD2 (5 bases). The germline V and J ends were trimmed by 7 bases and 4 bases, with 13 bases remaining between them. The germline gives CDR1 ENHRY, CDR2 SYGVKD. The CDR3 contains 13 residues. This CDR3 is CAIKGEVGETQYF. DNA of the CDR3: TGTGCCATCAAGGGAGAGGTGGGAGAGACCCAGTACTTC.

The V and J genes are TRBV7-8 and TRBJ2-7, with D perhaps TRBD2 (5 bases). The germline V gene encodes CDR1 SGHVS and CDR2 FQNEAQ. The CDR3 runs 14 residues. The V gene lost 5 bases and the J gene lost 0 bases, with 11 bases spanning the gap. DNA of the CDR3: TGTGCCAGCAGCAAGGAGGCTCACTCCTACGAGCAGTACTTC. Amino acids: CASSKEAHSYEQYF.

The chain links TRBV11-3 to TRBJ2-1; D gene ambiguous. The CDR3 runs 13 residues. Trimming took 0 bases from V and 16 from J, leaving 16 bases between them. Germline V gene lookup returns CDR1 SGHNT and CDR2 YENEEA. The CDR3 DNA is TGTGCCAGCAGCTTAGATAACAGAGCCCCCCCCTTCTTC. This encodes CASSLDNRAPPFF.

The V and J genes are TRBV5-5 and TRBJ2-3, with 10 nucleotides matching TRBD1. V lost 3 bases to trimming and J lost 4 bases; unmatched junction nucleotides: 5. The germline V gene encodes CDR1 SGHKS and CDR2 YYEKEE (reference sequence). This CDR3 region has 15 residues. The CDR3, as DNA: TGTGCCAGCAGCTCCGGGACAGGGGCGGCAGATACGCAGTATTTT. This sequence encodes CASSSGTGAADTQYF. The entire variable domain, with the rest obtained from reference TRBV5-5 and TRBJ2-3, is as follows: DAGVTQSPTHLIKTRGQQVTLRCSPISGHKSVSWYQQVLGQGPQFIFQYYEKEERGRGNFPDRFSARQFPNYSSELNVNALLLGDSALYLCASSSGTGAADTQYFGPGTRLTVL.